This T cell receptor beta chain was profiled in a study of PD-L1 blockade in urothelial cancer. Background on the study: Atezolizumab therapy began for patients at some point between 2013 and 2014, dosed at 1,200 mg intravenously every 3 weeks. Prior chemotherapy regimens per patient numbered 0 to 3. Researchers looked at the blood 3 weeks (second dose) and 6 weeks after treatment began. Whole-study findings and limits: Blood clones associated with the tumor expanded more at 3 weeks in durable-benefit patients.

The repertoire was sequenced with immunoSEQ multiplex PCR; TCRdb's copy has only in-frame clones and lacks some. The data contain about 81,000 clones, around 90% of them singletons. The time point denotes: pretreatment peripheral blood. Only one count was recorded for this clone. Antigen specificity is unknown. Material: PBMCs, obtained around atezolizumab (anti-PD-L1) treatment. The receptor was derived from a woman of 80 years or more with urothelial cancer.

The chain's CDR3 is CASSRERASSYNEQFF. In DNA, the CDR3 is TGTGCCAGCAGCCGCGAGCGGGCTAGCTCCTACAATGAGCAGTTCTTC. The chain is built from TRBV7-7 and TRBJ2-1; perhaps TRBD2 as D (6 bases). Germline V gene sequence: CDR1 SSHAT, CDR2 FNYEAQ (reference sequence). The CDR3 loop spans 16 amino acids. V dropped 5 bases and J dropped 0 bases, with 14 bases sitting between them.